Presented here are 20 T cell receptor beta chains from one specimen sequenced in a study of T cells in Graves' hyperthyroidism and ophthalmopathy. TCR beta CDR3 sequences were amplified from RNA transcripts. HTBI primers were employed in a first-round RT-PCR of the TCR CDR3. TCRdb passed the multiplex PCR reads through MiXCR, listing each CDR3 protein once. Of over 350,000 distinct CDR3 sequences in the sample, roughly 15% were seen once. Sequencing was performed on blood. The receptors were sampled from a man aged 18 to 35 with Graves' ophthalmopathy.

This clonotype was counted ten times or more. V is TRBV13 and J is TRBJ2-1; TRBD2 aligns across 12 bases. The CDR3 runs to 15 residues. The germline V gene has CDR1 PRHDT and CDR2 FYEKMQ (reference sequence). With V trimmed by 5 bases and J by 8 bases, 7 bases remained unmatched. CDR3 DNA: TGTGCCAGCAGCCCTAGCGGGAGGGCTACGGATGAGCAGTTCTTC. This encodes CASSPSGRATDEQFF.

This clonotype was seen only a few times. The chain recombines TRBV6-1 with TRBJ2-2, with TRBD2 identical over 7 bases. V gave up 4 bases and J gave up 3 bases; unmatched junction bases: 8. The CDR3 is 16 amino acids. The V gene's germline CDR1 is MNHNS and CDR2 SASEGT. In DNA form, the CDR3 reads TGTGCCAGCAGTGGAGGGAGGGGCTGGGACACCGGGGAGCTGTTTTTT. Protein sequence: CASSGGRGWDTGELFF.

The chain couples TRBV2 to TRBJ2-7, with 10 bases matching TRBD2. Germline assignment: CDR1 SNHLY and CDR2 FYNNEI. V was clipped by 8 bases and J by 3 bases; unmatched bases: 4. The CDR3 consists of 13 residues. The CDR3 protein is CASGRLAGYEQYF. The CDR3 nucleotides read TGTGCCAGCGGCCGACTAGCGGGCTACGAGCAGTACTTC.

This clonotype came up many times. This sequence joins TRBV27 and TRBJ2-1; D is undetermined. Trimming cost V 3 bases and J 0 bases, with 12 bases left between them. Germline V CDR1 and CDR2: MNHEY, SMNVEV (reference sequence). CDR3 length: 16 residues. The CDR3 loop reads CASSFSSFSSYNEQFF. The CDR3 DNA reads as TGTGCCAGCAGTTTTTCAAGCTTCAGCTCCTACAATGAGCAGTTCTTC.

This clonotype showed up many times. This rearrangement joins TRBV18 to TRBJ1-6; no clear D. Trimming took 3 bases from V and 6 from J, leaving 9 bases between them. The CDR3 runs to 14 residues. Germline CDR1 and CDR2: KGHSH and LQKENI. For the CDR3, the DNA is TGTGCCAGCTCACCTTCGCGGACTAATTCACCCCTCCACTTT. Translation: CASSPSRTNSPLHF.

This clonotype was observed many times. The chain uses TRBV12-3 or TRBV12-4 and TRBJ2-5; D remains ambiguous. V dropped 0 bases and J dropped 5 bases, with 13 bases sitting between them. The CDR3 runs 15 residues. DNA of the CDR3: TGTGCCAGCAGTTTAGCGGGTCTTGGTGTGGAGACCCAGTACTTC. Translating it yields CASSLAGLGVETQYF.

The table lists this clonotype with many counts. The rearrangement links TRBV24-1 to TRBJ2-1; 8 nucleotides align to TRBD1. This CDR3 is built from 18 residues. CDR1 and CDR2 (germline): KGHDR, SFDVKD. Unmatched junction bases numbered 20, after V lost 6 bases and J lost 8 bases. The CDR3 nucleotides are TGTGCCACCAGTCCCGGACCTCCGGGACAGGATCAGTGGGATGAGCAGTTCTTC. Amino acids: CATSPGPPGQDQWDEQFF.

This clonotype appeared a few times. CDR3 protein: CSVAAGSSGNTIYF. The CDR3 nucleotides are TGCAGCGTCGCTGCGGGGAGCTCTGGAAACACCATATATTTT. The chain combines TRBV29-1 with TRBJ1-3, with no clear D. Germline values: CDR1 SQVTM, CDR2 ANQGSEA. Between the trimmed V and J ends, which lost 6 bases and 0 bases, there was a span of 12 bases. This CDR3 contains 14 residues. The variable domain in full, with the rest retrieved from reference TRBV29-1 and TRBJ1-3, is SAVISQKPSRDICQRGTSLTIQCQVDSQVTMMFWYRQQPGQSLTLIATANQGSEATYESGFVIDKFPISRPNLTFSTLTVSNMSPEDSSIYLCSVAAGSSGNTIYFGEGSWLTVV.

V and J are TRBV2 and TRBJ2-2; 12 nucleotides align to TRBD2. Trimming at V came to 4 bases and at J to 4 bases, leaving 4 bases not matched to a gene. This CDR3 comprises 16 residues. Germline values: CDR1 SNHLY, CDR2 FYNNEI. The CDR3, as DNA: TGTGCCAGCAGTGGTCTAGCGGGGGGGCGCACCGGGGAGCTGTTTTTT. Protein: CASSGLAGGRTGELFF.

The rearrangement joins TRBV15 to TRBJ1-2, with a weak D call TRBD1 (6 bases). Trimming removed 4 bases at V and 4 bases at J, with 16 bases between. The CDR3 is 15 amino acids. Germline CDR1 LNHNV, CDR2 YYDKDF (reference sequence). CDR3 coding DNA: TGTGCCACCAGCACTGAAACAGGGACTCGCTATGGCTACACCTTC. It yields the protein CATSTETGTRYGYTF.

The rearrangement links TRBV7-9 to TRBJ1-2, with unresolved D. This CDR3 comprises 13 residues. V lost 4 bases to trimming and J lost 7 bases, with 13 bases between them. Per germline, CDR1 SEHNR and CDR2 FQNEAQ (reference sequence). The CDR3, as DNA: TGTGCCAGCAGCTCGTCCCTGGGAAGTGGCTACACCTTC. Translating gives CASSSSLGSGYTF.

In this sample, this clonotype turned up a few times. CDR3 region: CASSVEAMREQYF. The CDR3 bases are TGTGCCAGTAGCGTCGAGGCTATGAGGGAGCAGTACTTC. This chain links TRBV19 with TRBJ2-7; D gene uncertain. Trimming took 6 bases from V and 7 from J, leaving 16 bases between them. The CDR3 is made up of 13 amino acids. Germline lookup yields CDR1 LNHDA and CDR2 SQIVND (reference sequence).

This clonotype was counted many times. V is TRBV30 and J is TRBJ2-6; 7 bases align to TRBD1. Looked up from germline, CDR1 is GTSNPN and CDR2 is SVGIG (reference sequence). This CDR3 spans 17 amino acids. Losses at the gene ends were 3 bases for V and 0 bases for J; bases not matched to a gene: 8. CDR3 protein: CAWSETGYGSGANVLTF. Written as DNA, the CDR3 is TGTGCCTGGAGCGAGACAGGGTACGGCTCTGGGGCCAACGTCCTGACTTTC.

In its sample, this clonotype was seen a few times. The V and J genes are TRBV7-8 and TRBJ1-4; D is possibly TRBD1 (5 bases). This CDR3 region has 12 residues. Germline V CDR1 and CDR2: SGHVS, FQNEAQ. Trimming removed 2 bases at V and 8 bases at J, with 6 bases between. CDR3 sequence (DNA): TGTGCCAGCAGCTTAAAGGGGGAAAAACTGTTTTTT. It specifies CASSLKGEKLFF.

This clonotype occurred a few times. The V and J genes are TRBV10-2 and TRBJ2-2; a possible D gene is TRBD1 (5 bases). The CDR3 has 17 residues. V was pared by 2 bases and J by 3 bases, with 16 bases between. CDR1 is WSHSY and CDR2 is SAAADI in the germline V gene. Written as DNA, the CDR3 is TGCGCCAGCAGTGAGAGGGTCGACAGCATTTACACCGGGGAGCTGTTTTTT. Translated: CASSERVDSIYTGELFF.

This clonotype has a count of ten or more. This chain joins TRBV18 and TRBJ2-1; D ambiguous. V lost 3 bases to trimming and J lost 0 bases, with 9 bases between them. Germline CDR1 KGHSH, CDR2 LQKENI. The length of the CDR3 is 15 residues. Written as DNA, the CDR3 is TGTGCCAGCTCACCCCCACACAGCTCCTACAATGAGCAGTTCTTC. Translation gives CASSPPHSSYNEQFF.

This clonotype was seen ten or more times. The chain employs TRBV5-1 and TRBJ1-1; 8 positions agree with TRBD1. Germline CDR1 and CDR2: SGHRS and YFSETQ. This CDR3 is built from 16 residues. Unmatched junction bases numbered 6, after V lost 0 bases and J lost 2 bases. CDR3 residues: CASSLVAGGPNTEAFF. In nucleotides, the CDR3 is TGCGCCAGCAGCTTGGTGGCAGGGGGCCCAAACACTGAAGCTTTCTTT.

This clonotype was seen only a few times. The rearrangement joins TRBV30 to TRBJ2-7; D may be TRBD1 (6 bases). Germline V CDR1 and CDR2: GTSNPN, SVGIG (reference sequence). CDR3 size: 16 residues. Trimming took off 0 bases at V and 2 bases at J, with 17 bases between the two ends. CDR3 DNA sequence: TGTGCCTGGAGTGTACGGTGGACAGCCATTCCCTACGAGCAGTACTTC. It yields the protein CAWSVRWTAIPYEQYF.

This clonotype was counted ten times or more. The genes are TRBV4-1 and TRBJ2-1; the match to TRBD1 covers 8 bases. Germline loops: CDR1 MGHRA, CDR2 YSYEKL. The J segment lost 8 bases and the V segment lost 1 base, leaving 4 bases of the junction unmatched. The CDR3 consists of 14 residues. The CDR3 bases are TGCGCCAGCAGCCAAGGCAGGGGGCGCGATGAGCAGTTCTTC. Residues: CASSQGRGRDEQFF.

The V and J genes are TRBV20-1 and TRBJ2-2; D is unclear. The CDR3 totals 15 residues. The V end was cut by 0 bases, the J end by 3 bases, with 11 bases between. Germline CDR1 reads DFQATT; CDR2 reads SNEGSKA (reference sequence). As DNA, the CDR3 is TGCAGTGCTAGAGATGGTGCCGCGGACACCGGGGAGCTGTTTTTT. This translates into CSARDGAADTGELFF.